This paragraph reports one TCR beta chain. As yet, its antigen is unknown. TCRdb used MiXCR to reprocess the reads, holding one entry per CDR3 protein. The sample has approximately 77,000 distinct CDR3 sequences, roughly 20% seen once. These data belong to a study of type 1 regulatory T cells. Whole-study context: This in vitro CD4 product, T-allo10, is enriched for Tr1 cells and alloantigen-specific.

Study-level results: Type 1 regulatory T cells had a more restricted TCR repertoire than non-type 1 regulatory T cells.

The sequenced material came from cultured type 1 regulatory T (Tr1) cells, either the whole culture or a sorted fraction (not recorded which). The receptor's source is a human donor in good health.

Here the CDR3 DNA reads TGCAGTGCTAGGAGGGGACTAGCGGGAATCGATGAGCAGTTCTTC. Translation: CSARRGLAGIDEQFF. This chain joins TRBV20-1 and TRBJ2-1; the match to TRBD2 covers 13 bases. This CDR3 has 15 amino acids. Germline V gene data show CDR1 as DFQATT and CDR2 as SNEGSKA (reference sequence). V lost 3 bases and J lost 8; bases outside the gene matches: 7.